Reported below is one T cell receptor beta chain. CDR3 length: 12 amino acids. The V end lost 4 bases, the J end lost 7 bases, and 10 bases lay between the germline ends. Germline loops: CDR1 MGHDK, CDR2 SYGVNS. TCRdb used MiXCR to reprocess the 5' RACE reads, holding one entry per CDR3 protein. Of about 330,000 distinct CDR3 sequences in the sample, 9% to 15% were seen once. This entry belongs to a study of identical twins. This sample also belongs to another study, concerning yellow fever vaccine responses in identical twins.

The sequence derives from a woman younger than 35 in good health. The sequenced material came from CD8+ T cells sorted from blood. The chain links TRBV25-1 to TRBJ1-1; D is ambiguous. CDR3: CASSVDTVEAFF. The CDR3 DNA is TGTGCCAGCAGTGTAGATACTGTTGAAGCTTTCTTT.